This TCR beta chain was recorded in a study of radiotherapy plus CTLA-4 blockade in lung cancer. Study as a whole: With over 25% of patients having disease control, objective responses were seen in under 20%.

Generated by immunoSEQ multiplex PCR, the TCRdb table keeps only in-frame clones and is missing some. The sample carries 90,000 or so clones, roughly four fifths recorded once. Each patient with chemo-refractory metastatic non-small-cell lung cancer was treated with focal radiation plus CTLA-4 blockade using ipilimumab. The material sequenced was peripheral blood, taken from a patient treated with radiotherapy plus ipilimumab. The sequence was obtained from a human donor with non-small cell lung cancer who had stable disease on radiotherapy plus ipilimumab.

The CDR3 spells CASSVKDRDSPLHF. In DNA form, the CDR3 reads TGTGCCAGCAGCGTAAAGGACAGGGATTCACCCCTCCACTTT. The V call is TRBV9, the J call TRBJ1-6, with 8 bases fitting TRBD1. The CDR3 covers 14 residues. Per germline, CDR1 SGDLS and CDR2 YYNGEE. Trimming cost V 1 base and J 8 bases; bases outside gene matches: 2. Together with reference TRBV9 and TRBJ1-6, the CDR3 gives the full variable domain: DSGVTQTPKHLITATGQRVTLRCSPRSGDLSVYWYQQSLDQGLQFLIQYYNGEERAKGNILERFSAQQFPDLHSELNLSSLELGDSALYFCASSVKDRDSPLHFGNGTRLTVT.